These T cell receptor beta chains were read from a single sample in a study of cytomegalovirus exposure and HLA in healthy donors. The repertoire was sequenced with immunoSEQ multiplex PCR; TCRdb's copy has only in-frame clones and lacks some. The table shows more than 300,000 clones, with roughly 90% occurring only once. The sample consisted of PBMCs. Every receptor here comes from a woman aged 18-29 years in good health and CMV-seronegative. Each CDR3 is given with its conserved first and last residue. A D gene is named only where the DNA matches it firmly.

TRBV4-1	TRBD2	TRBJ2-7	CASSLLQGLAGAYEQYF
TRBV19	TRBD1	TRBJ2-7	CASSTNRQGRSYEQYF
TRBV5-1	TRBD1	TRBJ2-5	CASSRTDRGQETQYF
TRBV29-1	TRBD2	TRBJ2-2	CSVSGLPPRSTGELFF
TRBV6-5	NA	TRBJ2-7	CASSYPPLGSGYEQYF
TRBV5-1	TRBD1	TRBJ1-1	CASSWSTSGTGGGYTEAFF
TRBV5-6	NA	TRBJ2-2	CASSRGTGELFF
TRBV30	NA	TRBJ1-1	CAWRQGGSMNTEAFF
TRBV5-1	NA	TRBJ2-1	CATKTYNEQFF
TRBV28	NA	TRBJ2-5	CASSFVNGQETQYF
TRBV2	NA	TRBJ2-5	CASRQDLYQETQYF
TRBV7-2	TRBD2	TRBJ2-5	CASSLGAGELETQYF
TRBV5-1	NA	TRBJ2-5	CASSLQGYLTETQYF
TRBV11-2	TRBD2	TRBJ2-7	CASSLGLAGIYEQYF
TRBV28	TRBD1	TRBJ1-1	CASSLYRDSWEEAFF
TRBV7-8	TRBD2	TRBJ2-7	CASSPRRTGGSYEQYF
TRBV2	NA	TRBJ2-3	CASSEGADTQYF
TRBV2	NA	TRBJ2-7	CASHFTGSYEQYF
TRBV9	NA	TRBJ2-2	CASSVAGTGELFF
TRBV10-3	TRBD1	TRBJ1-1	CAISEEGAGTEAFF
TRBV7-9	TRBD1	TRBJ1-4	CASSHRGTNEKLFF
TRBV19	TRBD2	TRBJ2-3	CASTGMLAGGPPDTQYF
TRBV29-1	NA	TRBJ1-2	CSVDPGLAYGYTF
TRBV7-7	TRBD2	TRBJ2-2	CASSPGAGGGELFF
TRBV6-5	NA	TRBJ1-2	CASSYPQGWGYTF
TRBV7-8	NA	TRBJ2-2	CASSLHGLQNTGELFF
TRBV11-2	NA	TRBJ2-5	CASSQPDRSETQYF
TRBV4-2	NA	TRBJ1-1	CASSQGQRNTEAFF
TRBV7-3	TRBD2	TRBJ2-1	CASSPPGAGVGNEQFF
TRBV2	TRBD2	TRBJ2-1	CASTTRDYRQFF
TRBV27	NA	TRBJ2-1	CASSGGSHEQFF
TRBV7-2	TRBD2	TRBJ2-3	CASTRGSGRADTQYF
TRBV4-1	TRBD2	TRBJ2-7	CASSQEELAGMYEQYF
TRBV18	NA	TRBJ1-1	CASSPSQAMNTEAFF
TRBV27	NA	TRBJ2-3	CASSPRATSTDTQYF
TRBV4-3	TRBD2	TRBJ2-3	CASSQEVGGSGGTQYF
TRBV18	NA	TRBJ2-7	CASSRAGTTSYEQYF
TRBV7-8	NA	TRBJ2-5	CASSRGLGGEETQYF
TRBV10-3	NA	TRBJ2-7	CAISEGQGGFQQYF
TRBV6-5	NA	TRBJ2-3	CASSSFDTQYF
TRBV9	NA	TRBJ2-7	CASSVAGKDYEQYF
TRBV25-1	TRBD1	TRBJ2-2	CASRTGDPLTGELFF